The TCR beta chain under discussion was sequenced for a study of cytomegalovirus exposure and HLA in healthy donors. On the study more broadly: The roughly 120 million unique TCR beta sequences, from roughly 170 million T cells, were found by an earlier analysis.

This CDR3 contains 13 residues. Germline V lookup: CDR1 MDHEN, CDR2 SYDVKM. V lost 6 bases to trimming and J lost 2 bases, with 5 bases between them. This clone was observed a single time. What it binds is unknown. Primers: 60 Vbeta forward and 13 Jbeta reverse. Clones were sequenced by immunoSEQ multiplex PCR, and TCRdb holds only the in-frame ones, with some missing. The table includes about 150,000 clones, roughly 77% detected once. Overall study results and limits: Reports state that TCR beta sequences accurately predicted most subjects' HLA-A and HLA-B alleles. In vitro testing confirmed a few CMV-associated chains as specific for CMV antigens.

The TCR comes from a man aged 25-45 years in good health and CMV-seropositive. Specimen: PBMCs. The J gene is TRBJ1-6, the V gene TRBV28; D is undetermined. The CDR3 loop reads CASREAYNSPLHF. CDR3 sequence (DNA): TGTGCCAGCAGAGAGGCCTATAATTCACCCCTCCACTTT.